Listed below are T cell receptor beta chains from one sample, sequenced in a study of regulatory T cells in long-lasting Graves disease. TCRdb called the multiplex PCR reads again in MiXCR, with one record for every CDR3 protein. Counted here are under 450,000 distinct CDR3 sequences, roughly 25% occurring once; the ten biggest clones make up around a quarter. The source was peripheral blood mononuclear cells (PBMCs), collected when the disease was refractory, from a patient treated with antithyroid drugs. Receptors originate from a woman aged 40 to 55 with Graves disease. The CDR3 runs from the conserved cysteine through the conserved F or W. Each record gives: D gene, clone size, J gene, V gene, CDR3 protein, CDR3 DNA. D genes are given only for firm matches. Expanded clones get a size class; other rows say once, few or many, or leave the size out.

>NA|NA|TRBJ1-2|TRBV9
CASSPGGPDYGYTF
TGTGCCAGCAGCCCGGGGGGGCCTGACTATGGCTACACCTTC
>TRBD1|many|TRBJ1-1|TRBV10-3
CASLGQPNTEAFF
TGTGCCAGCCTGGGACAGCCGAACACTGAAGCTTTCTTT
>NA|many|TRBJ1-6|TRBV27
CASSPKGPGLNSPLHF
TGTGCCAGCAGTCCCAAAGGCCCGGGACTTAATTCACCCCTCCACTTT
>NA|NA|TRBJ2-7|TRBV11-2
CASSVGGAPYEQYF
TGTGCCAGCAGCGTCGGGGGAGCGCCCTACGAGCAGTACTTC
>NA|many|TRBJ2-5|TRBV11-2
CASSLISHLGTQYF
TGTGCCAGCAGCTTAATTAGCCACTTGGGGACCCAGTACTTC
>NA|many|TRBJ2-5|TRBV2
CASSDGMNEETQYF
TGTGCCAGCAGTGATGGGATGAACGAAGAGACCCAGTACTTC
>NA|many|TRBJ1-1|TRBV3-1
CASGPGPNTEAFF
TGTGCCAGCGGTCCTGGCCCGAACACTGAAGCTTTCTTT
>TRBD1|many|TRBJ2-5|TRBV11-2
CASSLIRGHETQYF
TGTGCCAGCAGCTTAATAAGGGGGCACGAGACCCAGTACTTC
>NA|NA|TRBJ2-7|TRBV20-1
CSARVRRDSSYEQYF
TGCAGTGCTAGAGTAAGGCGGGACTCCTCCTACGAGCAGTACTTC
>NA|NA|TRBJ2-3|TRBV24-1
CATSPRGPSDTQYF
TGTGCCACCAGTCCCCGGGGACCTTCAGATACGCAGTATTTT
>TRBD1|few|TRBJ1-4|TRBV19
CASSLRDRGREKLFF
TGTGCCAGTAGTCTCCGGGACAGGGGACGAGAAAAACTGTTTTTT
>TRBD1|many|TRBJ2-5|TRBV12-3/TRBV12-4
CASSGTGQETQYF
TGTGCCAGCAGTGGGACAGGGCAAGAGACCCAGTACTTC
>NA|many|TRBJ2-2|TRBV28
CASSAGTENTGELFF
TGTGCCAGCAGTGCGGGGACAGAAAACACCGGGGAGCTGTTTTTT
>TRBD2|NA|TRBJ2-2|TRBV6-2/TRBV6-3
CASSYSGTSFAGELFF
TGTGCCAGCAGTTACTCGGGGACTAGTTTTGCCGGGGAGCTGTTTTTT
>NA|few|TRBJ2-1|TRBV12-3/TRBV12-4
CASSQTARGHNEQFF
TGTGCCAGCAGCCAGACCGCCCGGGGTCACAATGAGCAGTTCTTC
>NA|few|TRBJ1-3|TRBV12-3/TRBV12-4
CASSYLQGTGNTIYF
TGTGCCAGCAGTTATTTACAGGGAACTGGAAACACCATATATTTT
>NA|NA|TRBJ1-5|TRBV2
CASGGANNQPQHF
TGTGCCAGCGGCGGAGCCAACAATCAGCCCCAGCATTTT
>NA|NA|TRBJ2-3|TRBV9
CASSVGVRSTDTQYF
TGTGCCAGCAGCGTAGGGGTCCGAAGCACAGATACGCAGTATTTT
>TRBD2|NA|TRBJ2-1|TRBV11-3
CASSTRGGIGNEQFF
TGTGCCAGCTCCACCCGGGGGGGAATAGGCAATGAGCAGTTCTTC
>NA|few|TRBJ2-7|TRBV7-6
CASSLSAENEQYF
TGTGCCAGCAGCTTAAGCGCAGAGAACGAGCAGTACTTC
>NA|many|TRBJ2-5|TRBV10-3
CAISDAGGGETQYF
TGTGCCATCAGTGACGCAGGGGGGGGAGAGACCCAGTACTTC
>NA|many|TRBJ1-1|TRBV10-3
CAISGNGLLNTEAFF
TGTGCCATCAGTGGGAATGGACTTTTGAACACTGAAGCTTTCTTT
>NA|NA|TRBJ2-1|TRBV15
CATSRDFVGEQFF
TGTGCCACCAGCAGAGATTTTGTAGGTGAGCAGTTCTTC
>TRBD1|many|TRBJ1-1|TRBV20-1
CSALKTGVTEAFF
TGCAGTGCCCTAAAGACAGGGGTCACTGAAGCTTTCTTT
>TRBD2|many|TRBJ2-1|TRBV28
CASSSVGGRGDEQFF
TGTGCCAGCAGCTCAGTTGGCGGGAGGGGGGATGAGCAGTTCTTC
>TRBD2|NA|TRBJ2-7|TRBV19
CASSRSGSRYEQYF
TGTGCCAGTAGTAGGAGCGGGAGTCGCTACGAGCAGTACTTC
>NA|few|TRBJ1-1|TRBV5-6
CASSLDSPRSEAFF
TGTGCCAGCAGCCTCGACAGCCCACGGTCTGAAGCTTTCTTT
>NA|many|TRBJ1-4|TRBV28
CASSLWDGGLNNEKLFF
TGTGCCAGCAGTTTGTGGGACGGGGGTTTAAACAATGAAAAACTGTTTTTT
>TRBD1|many|TRBJ2-1|TRBV2
CASRWDRASYNEQFF
TGTGCCAGCAGATGGGACAGGGCTTCCTACAATGAGCAGTTCTTC
>NA|NA|TRBJ2-2|TRBV3-1
CASSLGPFLFNTGELFF
TGTGCCAGCAGTCTGGGTCCATTCCTATTTAACACCGGGGAGCTGTTTTTT
>NA|NA|TRBJ2-6|TRBV5-1
CASSQIRGANVLTF
TGCGCCAGCAGTCAGATCCGGGGGGCCAACGTCCTGACTTTC
>NA|NA|TRBJ2-1|TRBV2
CASPLNGSYNEQFF
TGTGCCAGCCCTTTAAATGGCAGCTACAATGAGCAGTTCTTC
>NA|NA|TRBJ2-2|TRBV7-9
CASSLVLGDTGELFF
TGTGCCAGCAGCTTAGTTTTAGGAGACACCGGGGAGCTGTTTTTT
>NA|few|TRBJ1-5|TRBV19
CATARQVYSNQPQHF
TGTGCCACAGCGCGACAGGTGTATAGCAATCAGCCCCAGCATTTT
>TRBD2|NA|TRBJ2-2|TRBV6-1
CASSIAGAPDGELFF
TGTGCCAGCAGTATAGCGGGAGCCCCTGACGGGGAGCTGTTTTTT
>NA|many|TRBJ2-7|TRBV28
CASSSSGRPGEQYF
TGTGCCAGCAGTTCCTCGGGACGTCCTGGGGAGCAGTACTTC
>TRBD2|many|TRBJ2-5|TRBV20-1
CSAKHPGGGQVTQYF
TGCAGTGCTAAACATCCGGGGGGAGGACAAGTGACCCAGTACTTC
>NA|many|TRBJ2-7|TRBV20-1
CSARESGISYEQYF
TGCAGTGCTAGAGAATCCGGGATCTCCTACGAGCAGTACTTC
>NA|many|TRBJ2-6|TRBV6-2/TRBV6-3
CASSYSDSGANVLTF
TGTGCCAGCAGTTACTCAGACTCTGGGGCCAACGTCCTGACTTTC
>NA|NA|TRBJ1-1|TRBV6-2/TRBV6-3
CASSYEGGLNTEAFF
TGTGCCAGCAGTTACGAGGGGGGATTGAACACTGAAGCTTTCTTT
>TRBD2|NA|TRBJ2-7|TRBV6-2/TRBV6-3
CASSVTSGSTYEQYF
TGTGCCAGCAGCGTAACTAGCGGCAGCACCTACGAGCAGTACTTC
>NA|NA|TRBJ1-2|TRBV5-6
CASSLVQGINYGYTF
TGTGCCAGCAGCTTGGTACAGGGAATTAACTATGGCTACACCTTC
>NA|few|TRBJ2-7|TRBV6-1
CASTVSSPKTYEQYF
TGTGCCAGCACGGTCTCTAGCCCAAAAACCTACGAGCAGTACTTC
>NA|many|TRBJ1-1|TRBV7-9
CASSTPGGETEAFF
TGTGCCAGCAGCACCCCAGGCGGTGAGACTGAAGCTTTCTTT